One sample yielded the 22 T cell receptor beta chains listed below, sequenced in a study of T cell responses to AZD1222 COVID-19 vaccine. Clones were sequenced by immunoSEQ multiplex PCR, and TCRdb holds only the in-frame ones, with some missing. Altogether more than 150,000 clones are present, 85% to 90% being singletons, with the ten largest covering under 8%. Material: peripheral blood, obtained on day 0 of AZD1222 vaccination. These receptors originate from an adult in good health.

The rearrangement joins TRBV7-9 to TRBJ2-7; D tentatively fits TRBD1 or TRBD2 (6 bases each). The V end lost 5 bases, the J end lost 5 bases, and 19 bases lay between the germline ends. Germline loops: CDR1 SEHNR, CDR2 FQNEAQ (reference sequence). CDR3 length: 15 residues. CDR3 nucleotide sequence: TGTGCCAGCAGCGGCCCACTAGGGGGGTTAGACGAGCAGTACTTC. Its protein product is CASSGPLGGLDEQYF.

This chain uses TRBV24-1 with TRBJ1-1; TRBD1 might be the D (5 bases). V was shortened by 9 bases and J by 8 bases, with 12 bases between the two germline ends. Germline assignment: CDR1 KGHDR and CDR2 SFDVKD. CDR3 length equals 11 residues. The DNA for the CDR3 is TGTGCCACCTATTACGCAGGGGAAGCTTTCTTT. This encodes CATYYAGEAFF.

The DNA for the CDR3 is TGTGCCAGCAGTCTCCCTACTAGCCGCCCCTACGAGCAGTACTTC. It encodes CASSLPTSRPYEQYF. The V call is TRBV27, the J call TRBJ2-7; D might be TRBD2 (6 bases). Germline V gene data show CDR1 as MNHEY and CDR2 as SMNVEV (reference sequence). V lost 5 bases, J lost 2 bases, and 16 bases lay in between. This CDR3 comprises 15 residues.

The CDR3 coding sequence is TGCGCCAGCAGCGGGGCCTCTGGGTATGGCTACACCTTC. Amino acid sequence: CASSGASGYGYTF. The chain couples TRBV5-1 to TRBJ1-2; tentatively, D is TRBD1 (5 bases). CDR1 and CDR2 from the germline V gene are SGHRS and YFSETQ. This CDR3 is built from 13 residues. V lost 4 bases to trimming and J lost 5 bases, with 12 bases between them. Variable domain in full (rest from reference TRBV5-1 and TRBJ1-2): KAGVTQTPRYLIKTRGQQVTLSCSPISGHRSVSWYQQTPGQGLQFLFEYFSETQRNKGNFPGRFSGRQFSNSRSEMNVSTLELGDSALYLCASSGASGYGYTFGSGTRLTVV.

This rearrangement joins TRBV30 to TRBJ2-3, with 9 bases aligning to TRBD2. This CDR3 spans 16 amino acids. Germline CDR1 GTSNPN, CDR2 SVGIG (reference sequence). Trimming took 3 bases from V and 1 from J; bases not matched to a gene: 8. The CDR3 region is CAWRGKRGARTDTQYF. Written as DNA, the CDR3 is TGTGCCTGGAGGGGGAAGCGGGGGGCCCGCACAGATACGCAGTATTTT.

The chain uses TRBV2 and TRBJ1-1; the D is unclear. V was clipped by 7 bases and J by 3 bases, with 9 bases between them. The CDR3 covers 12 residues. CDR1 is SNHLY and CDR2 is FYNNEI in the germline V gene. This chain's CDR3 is CASTKMDTEAFF. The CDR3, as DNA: TGTGCCAGCACCAAAATGGACACTGAAGCTTTCTTT.

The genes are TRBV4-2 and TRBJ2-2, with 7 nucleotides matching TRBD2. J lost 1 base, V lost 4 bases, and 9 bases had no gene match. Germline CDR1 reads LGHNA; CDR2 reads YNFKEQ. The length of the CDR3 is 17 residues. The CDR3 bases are TGTGCCAGCAGCCGTACCGAGGGCGGGGGGAACACCGGGGAGCTGTTTTTT. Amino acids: CASSRTEGGGNTGELFF.

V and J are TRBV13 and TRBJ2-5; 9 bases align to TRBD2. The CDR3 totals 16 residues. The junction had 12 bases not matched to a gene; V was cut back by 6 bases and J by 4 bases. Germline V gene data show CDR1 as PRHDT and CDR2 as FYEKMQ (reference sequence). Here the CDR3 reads CASRGMSAGGGETQYF. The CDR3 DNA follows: TGTGCCAGCAGGGGTATGTCAGCGGGGGGTGGAGAGACCCAGTACTTC.

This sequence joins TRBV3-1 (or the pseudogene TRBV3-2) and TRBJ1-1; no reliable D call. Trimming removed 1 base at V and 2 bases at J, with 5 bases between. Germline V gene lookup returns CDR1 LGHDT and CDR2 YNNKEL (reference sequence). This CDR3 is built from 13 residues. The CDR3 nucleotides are TGTGCCAGCAGCCAAGTCGGTAACACTGAAGCTTTCTTT. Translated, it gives CASSQVGNTEAFF.

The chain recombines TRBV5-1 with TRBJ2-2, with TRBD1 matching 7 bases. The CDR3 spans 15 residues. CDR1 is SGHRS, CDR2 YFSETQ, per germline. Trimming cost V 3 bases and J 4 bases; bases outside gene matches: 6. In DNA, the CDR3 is TGCGCCAGCAGCTACAGGGGTCCCGTCACCGGGGAGCTGTTTTTT. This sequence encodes CASSYRGPVTGELFF.

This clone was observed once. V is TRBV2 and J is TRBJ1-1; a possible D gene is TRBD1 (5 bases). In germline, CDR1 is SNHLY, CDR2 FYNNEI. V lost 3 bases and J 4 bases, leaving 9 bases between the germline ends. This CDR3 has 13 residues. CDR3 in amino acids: CASSEQGATEAFF. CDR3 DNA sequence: TGTGCCAGCAGTGAGCAGGGAGCCACTGAAGCTTTCTTT.

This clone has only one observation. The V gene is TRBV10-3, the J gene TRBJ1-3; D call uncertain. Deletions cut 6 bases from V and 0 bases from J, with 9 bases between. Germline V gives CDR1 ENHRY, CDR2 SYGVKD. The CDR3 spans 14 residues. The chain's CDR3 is CAIRGSYSGNTIYF. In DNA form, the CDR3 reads TGTGCCATCAGGGGGTCGTACTCTGGAAACACCATATATTTT.

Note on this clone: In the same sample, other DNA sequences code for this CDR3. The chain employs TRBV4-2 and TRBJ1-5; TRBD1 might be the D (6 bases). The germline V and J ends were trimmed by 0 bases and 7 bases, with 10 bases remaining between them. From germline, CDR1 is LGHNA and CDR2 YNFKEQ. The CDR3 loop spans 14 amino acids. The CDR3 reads CASSQDRGDQPQHF. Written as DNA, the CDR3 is TGTGCCAGCAGCCAAGACAGGGGAGACCAGCCCCAGCATTTT.

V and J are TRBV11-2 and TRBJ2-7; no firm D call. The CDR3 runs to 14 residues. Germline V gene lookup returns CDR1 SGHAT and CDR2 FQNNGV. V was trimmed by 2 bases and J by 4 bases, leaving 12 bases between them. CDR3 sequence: CASSLRAQEYEQYF. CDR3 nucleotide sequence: TGTGCCAGCAGCTTACGGGCTCAGGAGTACGAGCAGTACTTC.

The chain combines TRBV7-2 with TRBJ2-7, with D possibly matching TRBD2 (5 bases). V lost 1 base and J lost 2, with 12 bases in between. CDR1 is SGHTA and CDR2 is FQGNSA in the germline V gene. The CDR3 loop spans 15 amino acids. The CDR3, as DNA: TGTGCCAGCAGCTTAGGGCGAGGGTTGACCTACGAGCAGTACTTC. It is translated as CASSLGRGLTYEQYF.

The CDR3 loop reads CASSVIVTTDVNTEAFF. The CDR3 nucleotides are TGTGCCAGCAGTGTAATTGTCACAACCGATGTTAACACTGAAGCTTTCTTT. The chain joins TRBV6-1 to TRBJ1-1; D is unclear. The V gene lost 4 bases and the J gene lost 2 bases, with 20 bases spanning the gap. This CDR3 contains 17 residues. Germline-derived CDR1 and CDR2 are MNHNS and SASEGT.

This chain's CDR3 is CASSQDARFPGGEKLFF. CDR3 sequence (DNA): TGCGCCAGCAGCCAAGACGCACGGTTCCCGGGGGGTGAAAAACTGTTTTTT. V is TRBV4-3 and J is TRBJ1-4; the D gene is possibly TRBD1 (5 bases). The CDR3 has 17 amino acids. Between the trimmed V and J ends, which lost 0 bases and 7 bases, there was a span of 18 bases. Germline values: CDR1 LGHNA, CDR2 YSLEER.

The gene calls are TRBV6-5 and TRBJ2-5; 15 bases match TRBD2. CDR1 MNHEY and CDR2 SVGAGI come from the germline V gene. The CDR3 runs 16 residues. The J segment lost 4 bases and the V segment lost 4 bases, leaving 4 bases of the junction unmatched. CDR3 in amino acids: CASSSGLAGGPETQYF. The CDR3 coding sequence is TGTGCCAGCAGTTCCGGACTAGCGGGGGGGCCAGAGACCCAGTACTTC.

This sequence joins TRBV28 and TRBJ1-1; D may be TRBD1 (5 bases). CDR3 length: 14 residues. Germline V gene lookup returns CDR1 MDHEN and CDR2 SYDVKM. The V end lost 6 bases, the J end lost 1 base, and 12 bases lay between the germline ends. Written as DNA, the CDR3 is TGTGCCAGCAGAACAGGTGACAGGAACACTGAAGCTTTCTTT. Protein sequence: CASRTGDRNTEAFF.

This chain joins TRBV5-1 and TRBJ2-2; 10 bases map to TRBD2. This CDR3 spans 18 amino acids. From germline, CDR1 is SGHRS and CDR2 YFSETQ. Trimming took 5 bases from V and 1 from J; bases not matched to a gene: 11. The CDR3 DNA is TGCGCCAGCAGGTGGGCTAGCGGGAGACTACTGAACACCGGGGAGCTGTTTTTT. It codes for CASRWASGRLLNTGELFF.

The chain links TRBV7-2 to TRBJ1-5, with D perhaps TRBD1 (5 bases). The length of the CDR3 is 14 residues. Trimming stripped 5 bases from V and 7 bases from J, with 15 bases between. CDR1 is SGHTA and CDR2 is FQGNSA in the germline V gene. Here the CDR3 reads CASSLGLLLQPQHF. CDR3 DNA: TGTGCCAGCAGCCTGGGACTTCTCCTCCAGCCCCAGCATTTT.

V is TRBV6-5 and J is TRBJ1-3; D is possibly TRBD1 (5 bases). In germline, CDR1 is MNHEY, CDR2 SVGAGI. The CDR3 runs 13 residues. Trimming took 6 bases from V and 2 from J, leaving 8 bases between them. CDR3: CASRSTAGNTIYF. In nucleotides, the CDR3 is TGTGCCAGCAGATCGACAGCTGGAAACACCATATATTTT.